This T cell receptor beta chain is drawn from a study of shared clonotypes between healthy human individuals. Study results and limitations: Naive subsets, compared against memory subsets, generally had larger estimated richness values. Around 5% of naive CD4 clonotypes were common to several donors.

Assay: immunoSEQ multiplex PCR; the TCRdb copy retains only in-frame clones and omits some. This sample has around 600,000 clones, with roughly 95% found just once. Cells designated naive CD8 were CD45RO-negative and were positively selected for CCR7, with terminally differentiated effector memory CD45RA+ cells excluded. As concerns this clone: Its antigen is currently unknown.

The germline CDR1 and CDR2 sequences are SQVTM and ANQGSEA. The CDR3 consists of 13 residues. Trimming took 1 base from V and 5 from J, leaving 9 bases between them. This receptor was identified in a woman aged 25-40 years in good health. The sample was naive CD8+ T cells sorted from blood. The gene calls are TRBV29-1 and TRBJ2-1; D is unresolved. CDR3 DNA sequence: TGCAGCGTTGAAGCGGGCCGTAACAATGAGCAGTTCTTC. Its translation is CSVEAGRNNEQFF.